These T cell receptor beta chains were read from a single sample in a study of T-cell reconstitution after alpha-beta-depleted transplantation in children. TCRdb called the PCR reads again in MiXCR, with one record for every CDR3 protein. The sample shows some 240,000 distinct CDR3 sequences, around 9.7% of them seen only once. The material was PBMCs from the stem cell graft donor, obtained from the stem cell graft. The receptors originated from a human donor who donated a stem cell graft to a child with SCID. Each CDR3 is given with its conserved first and last residue. The order of the fields is J gene, clone size, D gene, V gene, CDR3 length, CDR3 DNA, CDR3 protein. The D gene is left open where the match is weak. The size entry is marked missing in some rows and otherwise reads once, few, many or a size class.

TRBJ2-3,once,-,TRBV5-1,13,TGCGCCAGCAGCTCATGGGGCAAAGATACGCAGTATTTT,CASSSWGKDTQYF
TRBJ2-7,many,TRBD2,TRBV7-7,14,TGTGCCAGCAGCCGGGGGGAGAGCTCCTACGAGCAGTACTTC,CASSRGESSYEQYF
TRBJ1-5,-,-,TRBV5-6,14,TGTGCCAGCAGCTTGGGGTCAGGGACTCAGCCCCAGCATTTT,CASSLGSGTQPQHF
TRBJ1-6,many,-,TRBV7-9,13,TGTGCCAGCAGCATAGATCCCAATTCACCCCTCCACTTT,CASSIDPNSPLHF
TRBJ2-7,many,-,TRBV12-3/TRBV12-4,14,TGTGCCAGCAGCCCCGGGGAGTCCGGCTACGAGCAGTACTTC,CASSPGESGYEQYF
TRBJ2-3,many,-,TRBV6-5,14,TGTGCCAGCAGTTACTACGACCCCACAGATACGCAGTATTTT,CASSYYDPTDTQYF
TRBJ2-1,many,TRBD1,TRBV4-3,19,TGCGCCAGCAGCCAAGATCTTGGAGCGACGGGACAGGGGTTAAATGAGCAGTTCTTC,CASSQDLGATGQGLNEQFF
TRBJ1-2,many,-,TRBV3-1,15,TGTGCCAGCAGCCAAGATTGGGGCGCAAACTATGGCTACACCTTC,CASSQDWGANYGYTF
TRBJ1-1,-,-,TRBV29-1,17,TGCAGCGTTGAGGTGGGGGGGCGAGGAGGTTTCAACACTGAAGCTTTCTTT,CSVEVGGRGGFNTEAFF
TRBJ1-1,many,-,TRBV7-9,12,TGTGCCAGCAGCTTCTCTGTCGGTGAAGCTTTCTTT,CASSFSVGEAFF
TRBJ1-1,many,-,TRBV20-1,16,TGCAGTGCTAGGGACGAGTCTTTAGGGGCGAGTACTGAAGCTTTCTTT,CSARDESLGASTEAFF
TRBJ2-3,many,-,TRBV9,13,TGTGCCAGCAGCGTAGAGCCGGGGGATACGCAGTATTTT,CASSVEPGDTQYF
TRBJ2-3,few,-,TRBV13,18,TGTGCCAGCCGCTCGACAGGGAGGGGGTTAACAGCCACAGATACGCAGTATTTT,CASRSTGRGLTATDTQYF
TRBJ2-5,many,-,TRBV7-9,16,TGTGCCAGCAGCTTATTGCCCCTCGCGGGGGCGGAGACCCAGTACTTC,CASSLLPLAGAETQYF
TRBJ2-7,-,-,TRBV7-2,14,TGTGCCAGCAGCTTCCTTGCAGGGGCGGACGAGCAGTACTTC,CASSFLAGADEQYF
TRBJ2-1,many,-,TRBV2,12,TGTGCCAGCAGTGAGAACTACAATGAGCAGTTCTTC,CASSENYNEQFF
TRBJ2-5,many,-,TRBV12-3/TRBV12-4,15,TGTGCCAGCAGTTTGATGGGAACAGGGCAAGAGACCCAGTACTTC,CASSLMGTGQETQYF
TRBJ2-2,many,TRBD2,TRBV9,16,TGTGCCAGCAGCGGGGGACTAGCGGGGTGGACCGGGGAGCTGTTTTTT,CASSGGLAGWTGELFF
TRBJ2-3,many,TRBD2,TRBV2,14,TGTGCCAGCAGAGGTACTAGCGAGGAGTGGGGGCAGTATTTT,CASRGTSEEWGQYF
TRBJ1-5,many,-,TRBV7-2,12,TGTGCCAGCAGCTTTAGCAATCAGCCCCAGCATTTT,CASSFSNQPQHF
TRBJ2-1,many,TRBD2,TRBV5-1,16,TGCGCCAGCAGCTCGGCCGGGACTAGTTATTTCGGTGAGCAGTTCTTC,CASSSAGTSYFGEQFF
TRBJ2-7,many,-,TRBV20-1,14,TGCAGTGCTAGAGACAGGGTAGGATCCTACGAGCAGTACTTC,CSARDRVGSYEQYF
TRBJ2-5,many,-,TRBV12-3/TRBV12-4,12,TGTGCCAGCAGTTTCGTTAAAGAGACCCAGTACTTC,CASSFVKETQYF
TRBJ2-2,many,-,TRBV24-1,13,TGTGCCACCGGAGACACCTTCACCGGGGAGCTGTTTTTT,CATGDTFTGELFF
TRBJ2-5,many,-,TRBV5-1,11,TGCGCCAGCAGAGGGTGGGAGACCCAGTACTTC,CASRGWETQYF
TRBJ1-1,many,-,TRBV20-1,12,TGCAGTGCTTGTAGGGAGAACACTGAAGCTTTCTTT,CSACRENTEAFF
TRBJ2-5,many,TRBD2,TRBV7-6,16,TGTGCCAGCAGCTTAGAGGATCCTAGCGGCCAAGAGACCCAGTACTTC,CASSLEDPSGQETQYF
TRBJ2-7,few,TRBD2,TRBV7-2,14,TGTGCCAGCAGCTTAGGACTAGCGGGCTACGAGCAGTACTTC,CASSLGLAGYEQYF
TRBJ2-3,many,TRBD2,TRBV7-8,16,TGTGCCAGCAGCTTAGTGGATAGCGGGGGGCTGAATACGCAGTATTTT,CASSLVDSGGLNTQYF
TRBJ1-6,many,TRBD1,TRBV7-2,16,TGTGCCAGTGGGACGACAGGGTACTTCTATAATTCACCCCTCCACTTT,CASGTTGYFYNSPLHF
TRBJ2-3,many,-,TRBV12-3/TRBV12-4,16,TGTGCCAGCACCGCCGATTGGGCCTCCGAGAGAGATACGCAGTATTTT,CASTADWASERDTQYF
TRBJ2-3,many,TRBD1,TRBV5-1,15,TGCGCCAGCACCCCACAGGGGGCAGGTACAGATACGCAGTATTTT,CASTPQGAGTDTQYF
TRBJ2-2,once,-,TRBV7-3,15,TGTGCCAGCAGCTCACGCCGGGGGGCGTACGGGGAGCTGTTTTTT,CASSSRRGAYGELFF
TRBJ2-1,many,-,TRBV3-1,14,TGTGCCAGCAGCCAAGGTGCGGGAATGAATGAGCAGTTCTTC,CASSQGAGMNEQFF
TRBJ1-2,many,-,TRBV10-3,15,TGTGCCATCAGCCAGGGTCCGGCGGGGAACTATGGCTACACCTTC,CAISQGPAGNYGYTF
TRBJ2-1,many,-,TRBV5-1,12,TGCGCCAGCAGCTGGGGATTCGATGAGCAGTTCTTC,CASSWGFDEQFF
TRBJ1-5,-,-,TRBV14,18,TGTGCCAGCAGCCAAGATCCCGGGTCTACCCTTGAACATCAGCCCCAGCATTTT,CASSQDPGSTLEHQPQHF
TRBJ1-1,-,-,TRBV7-8,14,TGTGCCAGCAGCTTAGGGTGGGTGGACACTGAAGCTTTCTTT,CASSLGWVDTEAFF
TRBJ2-2,many,-,TRBV7-2,16,TGTGCCAGCAGCCCCGACGGGGGGCGCTTAACCGGGGAGCTGTTTTTT,CASSPDGGRLTGELFF
TRBJ1-1,many,-,TRBV3-1,15,TGTGCCAGCAGCCAAGGATCTCGAATGAACACTGAAGCTTTCTTT,CASSQGSRMNTEAFF
TRBJ2-7,many,-,TRBV13,15,TGTGCCAGCAGCCCACCCGGCAGGGGCCCCTACGAGCAGTACTTC,CASSPPGRGPYEQYF
TRBJ1-5,many,TRBD1,TRBV12-3/TRBV12-4,18,TGTGCCAGCAGTTTTGACCAGGGGGCCGAATATAGCAATCAGCCCCAGCATTTT,CASSFDQGAEYSNQPQHF
TRBJ2-6,many,TRBD2,TRBV4-3,18,TGCGCCAGCAGCCAAGTGATTAGCGGGACATCTGGGGCCAACGTCCTGACTTTC,CASSQVISGTSGANVLTF
TRBJ2-7,few,-,TRBV28,14,TGTGCCAGCAACCCCCCGGGACAACCCTACGAGCAGTACTTC,CASNPPGQPYEQYF
TRBJ2-1,many,TRBD1,TRBV29-1,14,TGCAGCGACCGACTCGGACAGGTCCTGGGGGAGCAGTTCTTC,CSDRLGQVLGEQFF
TRBJ2-7,few,-,TRBV2,14,TGTGCCAGCAGGTTACAGGGTGATGGCCACGAGCAGTACTTC,CASRLQGDGHEQYF
TRBJ1-6,many,TRBD1,TRBV12-3/TRBV12-4,15,TGTGCCAGCAGTCTCAACAGGGGGCTAGGGTCACCCCTCCACTTT,CASSLNRGLGSPLHF
TRBJ2-3,few,-,TRBV24-1,13,TGTGCCACCAGTCCAGAATCTCAAGATACGCAGTATTTT,CATSPESQDTQYF
TRBJ1-3,-,-,TRBV18,16,TGTGCCAGCTCACCGGTAGTGGACAGTTCTGGAAACACCATATATTTT,CASSPVVDSSGNTIYF
TRBJ1-1,many,-,TRBV20-1,11,TGCAGTGCTAGAGCGGGTCTAGAAGCTTTCTTT,CSARAGLEAFF
TRBJ2-3,many,-,TRBV5-6,15,TGTGCCAGCAGCTTGGCCGGGACTTACACAGATACGCAGTATTTT,CASSLAGTYTDTQYF
TRBJ2-3,many,TRBD2,TRBV5-1,14,TGCGCCGGCTCCCATAGCGGGCCCACAGATACGCAGTATTTT,CAGSHSGPTDTQYF
TRBJ1-2,many,-,TRBV12-3/TRBV12-4,16,TGTGCCAGCAGTGGAACAGGGCCCGCAAAGAGCTATGGCTACACCTTC,CASSGTGPAKSYGYTF
TRBJ2-1,-,-,TRBV10-3,14,TGTGCCATCATTCGGACAGTCGCCTACAATGAGCAGTTCTTC,CAIIRTVAYNEQFF
TRBJ1-2,many,-,TRBV5-1,14,TGCGCCAGCAGCCCAGAACAGGCCTCTGGAGGCTACACCTTC,CASSPEQASGGYTF